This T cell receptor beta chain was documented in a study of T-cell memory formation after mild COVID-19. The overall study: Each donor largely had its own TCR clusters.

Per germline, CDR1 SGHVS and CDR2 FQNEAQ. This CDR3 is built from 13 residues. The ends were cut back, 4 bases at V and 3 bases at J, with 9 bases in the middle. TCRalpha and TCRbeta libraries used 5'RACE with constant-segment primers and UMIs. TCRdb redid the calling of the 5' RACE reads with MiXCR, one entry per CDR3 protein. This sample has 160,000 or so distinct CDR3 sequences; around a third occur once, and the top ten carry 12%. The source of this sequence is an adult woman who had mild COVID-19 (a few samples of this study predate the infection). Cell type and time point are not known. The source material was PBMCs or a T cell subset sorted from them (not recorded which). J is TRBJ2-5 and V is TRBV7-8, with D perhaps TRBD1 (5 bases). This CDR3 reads CASSYPREETQYF. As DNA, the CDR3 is TGTGCCAGCAGCTATCCCAGGGAAGAGACCCAGTACTTC.